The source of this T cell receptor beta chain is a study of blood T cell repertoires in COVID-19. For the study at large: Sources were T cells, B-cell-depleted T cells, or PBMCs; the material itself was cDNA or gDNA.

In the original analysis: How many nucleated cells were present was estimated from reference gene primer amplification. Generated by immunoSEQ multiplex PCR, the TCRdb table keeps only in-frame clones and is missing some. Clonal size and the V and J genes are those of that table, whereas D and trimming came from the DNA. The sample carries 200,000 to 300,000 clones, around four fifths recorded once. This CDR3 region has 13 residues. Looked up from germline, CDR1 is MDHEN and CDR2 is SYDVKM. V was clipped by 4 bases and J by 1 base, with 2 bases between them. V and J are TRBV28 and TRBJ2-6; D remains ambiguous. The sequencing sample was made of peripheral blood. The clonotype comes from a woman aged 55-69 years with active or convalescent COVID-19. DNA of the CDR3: TGTGCCAGCAGTTCTTCTGGGGCCAACGTCCTGACTTTC. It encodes CASSSSGANVLTF. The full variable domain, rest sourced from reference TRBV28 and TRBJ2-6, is DVKVTQSSRYLVKRTGEKVFLECVQDMDHENMFWYRQDPGLGLRLIYFSYDVKMKEKGDIPEGYSVSREKKERFSLILESASTNQTSMYLCASSSSGANVLTFGAGSRLTVL.